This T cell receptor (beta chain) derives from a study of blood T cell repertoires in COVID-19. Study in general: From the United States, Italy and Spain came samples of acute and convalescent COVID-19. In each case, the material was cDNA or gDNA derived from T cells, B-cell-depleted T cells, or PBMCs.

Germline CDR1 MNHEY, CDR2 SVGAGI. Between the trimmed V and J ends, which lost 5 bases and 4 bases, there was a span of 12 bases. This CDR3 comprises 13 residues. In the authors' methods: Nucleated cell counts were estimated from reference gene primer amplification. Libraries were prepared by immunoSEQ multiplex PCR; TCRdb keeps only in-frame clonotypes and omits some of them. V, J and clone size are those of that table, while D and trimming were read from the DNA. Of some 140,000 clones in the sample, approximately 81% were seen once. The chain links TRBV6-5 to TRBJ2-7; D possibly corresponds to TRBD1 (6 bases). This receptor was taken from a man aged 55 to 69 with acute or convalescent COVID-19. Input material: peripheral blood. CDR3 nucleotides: TGTGCCAGCAGTACGGACAGCTCGTACGAGCAGTACTTC. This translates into CASSTDSSYEQYF.